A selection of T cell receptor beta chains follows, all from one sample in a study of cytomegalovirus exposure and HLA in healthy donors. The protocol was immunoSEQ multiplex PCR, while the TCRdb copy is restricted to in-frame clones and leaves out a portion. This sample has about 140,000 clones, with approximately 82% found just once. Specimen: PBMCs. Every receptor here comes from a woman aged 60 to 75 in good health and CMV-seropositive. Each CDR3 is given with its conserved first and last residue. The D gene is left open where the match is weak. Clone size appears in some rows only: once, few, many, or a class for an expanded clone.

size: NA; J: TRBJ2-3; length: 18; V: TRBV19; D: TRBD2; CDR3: CASSKARLAATSTDTQYF; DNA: TGTGCCAGTAGTAAGGCAAGACTAGCAGCTACTAGCACAGATACGCAGTATTTT
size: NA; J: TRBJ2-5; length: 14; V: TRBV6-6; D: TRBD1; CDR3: CASSYLTGPETQYF; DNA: TGTGCCAGCAGTTACTTGACAGGGCCAGAGACCCAGTACTTC
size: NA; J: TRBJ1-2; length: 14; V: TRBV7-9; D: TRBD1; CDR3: CASSLSRDRDGYTF; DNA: TGTGCCAGCAGCTTGTCCCGGGACAGGGATGGCTACACCTTC
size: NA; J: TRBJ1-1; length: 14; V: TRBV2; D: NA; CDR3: CASRPRILNTEAFF; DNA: TGTGCCAGCAGGCCCAGAATTTTGAACACTGAAGCTTTCTTT
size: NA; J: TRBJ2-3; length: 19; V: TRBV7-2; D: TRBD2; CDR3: CASSLGLAGALPAQNTQYF; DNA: TGTGCCAGCAGCTTAGGACTAGCGGGAGCTCTGCCAGCACAGAATACGCAGTATTTT
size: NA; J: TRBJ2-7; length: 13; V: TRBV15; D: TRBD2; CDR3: CATGTSGSDEQYF; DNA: TGTGCCACCGGCACTAGCGGGAGCGACGAGCAGTACTTC
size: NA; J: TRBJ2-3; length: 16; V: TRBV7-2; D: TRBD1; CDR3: CASSLPTGRGLDTQYF; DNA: TGTGCCAGCAGTCTACCTACGGGCAGGGGGCTTGATACGCAGTATTTT
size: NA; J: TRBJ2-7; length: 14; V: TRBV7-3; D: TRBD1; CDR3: CASSTYRGSYEQYF; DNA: TGTGCCAGCAGCACATACAGGGGTTCTTACGAGCAGTACTTC
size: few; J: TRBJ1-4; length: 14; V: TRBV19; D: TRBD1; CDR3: CASSLQGTNEKLFF; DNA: TGTGCCAGTAGTTTACAGGGGACTAATGAAAAACTGTTTTTT
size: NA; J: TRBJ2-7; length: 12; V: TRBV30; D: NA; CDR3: CAWSPGSYEQYF; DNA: TGTGCCTGGAGTCCGGGATCCTACGAGCAGTACTTC
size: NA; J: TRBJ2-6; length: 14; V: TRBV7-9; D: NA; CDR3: CASSLEQIANVLTF; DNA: TGTGCCAGCAGCTTAGAACAAATAGCCAACGTCCTGACTTTC
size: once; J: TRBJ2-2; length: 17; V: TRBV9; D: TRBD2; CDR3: CASSSSSGRAETGELFF; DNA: TGTGCCAGCAGCTCCTCTAGCGGGAGGGCGGAGACCGGGGAGCTGTTTTTT
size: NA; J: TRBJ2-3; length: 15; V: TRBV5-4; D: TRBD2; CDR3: CASSFAGVRTDTQYF; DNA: TGTGCCAGCAGCTTTGCGGGAGTGAGGACAGATACGCAGTATTTT
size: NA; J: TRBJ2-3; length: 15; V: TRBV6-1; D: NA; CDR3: CASSDDSGSTDTQYF; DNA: TGTGCCAGCAGTGACGATAGCGGCTCCACAGATACGCAGTATTTT